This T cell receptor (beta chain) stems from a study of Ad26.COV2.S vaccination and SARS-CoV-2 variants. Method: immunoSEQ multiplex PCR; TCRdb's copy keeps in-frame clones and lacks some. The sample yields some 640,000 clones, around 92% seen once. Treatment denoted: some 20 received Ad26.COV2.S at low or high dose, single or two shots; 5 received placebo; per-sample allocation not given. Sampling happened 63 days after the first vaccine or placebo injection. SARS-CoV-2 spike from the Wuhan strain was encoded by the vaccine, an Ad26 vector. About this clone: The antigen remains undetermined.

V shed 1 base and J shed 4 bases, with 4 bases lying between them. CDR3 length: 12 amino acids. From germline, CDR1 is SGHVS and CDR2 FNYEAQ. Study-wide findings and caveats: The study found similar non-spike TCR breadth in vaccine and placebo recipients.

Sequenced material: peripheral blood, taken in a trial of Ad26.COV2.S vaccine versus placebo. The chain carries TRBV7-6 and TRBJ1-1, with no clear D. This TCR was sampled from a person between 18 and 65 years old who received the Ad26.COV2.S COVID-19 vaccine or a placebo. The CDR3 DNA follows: TGTGCCAGCAGCTTAGACGGCACTGAAGCTTTCTTT. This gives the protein CASSLDGTEAFF.